Below are 9 T cell receptor beta chains sequenced from a single sample in a study of T cell changes during pregnancy in multiple sclerosis (dated by TCRdb to 2018 to 2020). Library construction relied on the immunoSEQ multiplex PCR assay. The immuneACCESS repertoire file appears here via TCRdb, limited to in-frame rearrangements. These files lack a portion of the clones; in checked studies, under half of the deficit traces to unresolved V genes, and the cause of the others is not known. The sample table shows more than 95,000 clones, and 90% to 95% are seen once. Together, the top ten hold over 0.85% of the sample. Here the sequenced sample was peripheral blood, taken after pregnancy. Receptors were obtained from a female donor with multiple sclerosis, enrolled in a pregnancy study.

This clone appeared a few times. This sequence joins TRBV4-1 and TRBJ1-1; no reliable D call. Looked up from germline, CDR1 is MGHRA and CDR2 is YSYEKL. V lost 0 bases to trimming and J lost 0 bases, with 11 bases between them. CDR3 length: 16 amino acids. The CDR3 bases are TGCGCCAGCAGCCAAGAGACTGGTGTCGTGAACACTGAAGCTTTCTTT. Its translation is CASSQETGVVNTEAFF.

The rearrangement uses TRBV5-1 and TRBJ2-5; weak D call: TRBD1 (5 bases). The V end lost 5 bases, the J end lost 0 bases, and 8 bases lay between the germline ends. Germline values: CDR1 SGHRS, CDR2 YFSETQ. This CDR3 is built from 13 residues. The CDR3 protein is CASRSRDQETQYF. CDR3 nucleotide sequence: TGCGCCAGCAGGTCCAGGGACCAAGAGACCCAGTACTTC.

This clone occurred once. The gene calls are TRBV27 and TRBJ2-7; D unclear. The V end lost 2 bases, the J end lost 0 bases, and 8 bases lay between the germline ends. Germline V lookup: CDR1 MNHEY, CDR2 SMNVEV (reference sequence). The CDR3 is 14 residues long. The CDR3 loop reads CASSLRFSSYEQYF. The CDR3 coding sequence is TGTGCCAGCAGTTTACGGTTTTCCTCCTACGAGCAGTACTTC.

The chain employs TRBV9 and TRBJ2-1; TRBD2 aligns across 9 bases. The V segment lost 2 bases and the J segment 5 bases; nucleotides outside the gene matches: 5. Germline CDR1 and CDR2: SGDLS and YYNGEE. This CDR3 region has 15 residues. The CDR3: CASSVDLAGNNEQFF. Here the CDR3 DNA reads TGTGCCAGCAGCGTGGATCTAGCGGGGAACAATGAGCAGTTCTTC.

The table lists this clone with a count of one. The chain is built from TRBV7-9 and TRBJ2-3, with D possibly being TRBD1 (5 bases). The V gene lost 0 bases and the J gene lost 3 bases, with 10 bases spanning the gap. Germline CDR1 SEHNR, CDR2 FQNEAQ (reference sequence). The CDR3 consists of 15 residues. The CDR3 DNA follows: TGTGCCAGCAGCTTAGCGCCCAGGGTTACAGATACGCAGTATTTT. Translation gives CASSLAPRVTDTQYF.

This sequence joins TRBV19 and TRBJ2-3, with 7 bases that match TRBD2. The CDR3 loop spans 15 amino acids. Germline V gene lookup returns CDR1 LNHDA and CDR2 SQIVND (reference sequence). Unmatched junction bases numbered 5, after V lost 3 bases and J lost 2 bases. CDR3: CASSIKRGPTDTQYF. The CDR3 DNA is TGTGCCAGTAGTATTAAGCGGGGACCCACAGATACGCAGTATTTT.

The chain recombines TRBV5-1 with TRBJ2-2; 9 bases map to TRBD2. The CDR3 runs to 19 residues. Germline CDR1 SGHRS, CDR2 YFSETQ. Trimming took 0 bases from V and 3 from J; bases not matched to a gene: 12. In DNA form, the CDR3 reads TGCGCCAGCAGCTTGGCCTTTAGCGGGAGTAGTGAGGACACCGGGGAGCTGTTTTTT. Translation gives CASSLAFSGSSEDTGELFF.

V is TRBV30 and J is TRBJ2-2; D might be TRBD1 (6 bases). From germline, CDR1 is GTSNPN and CDR2 SVGIG (reference sequence). With 1 base removed from V and 5 bases from J, the gap between germline ends came to 11 bases. The CDR3 sequence is 14 residues long. CDR3 bases: TGTGCCTGGAGTGGGCAGGGGAGAACCGGGGAGCTGTTTTTT. Its translation: CAWSGQGRTGELFF.

J is TRBJ2-3 and V is TRBV5-1, with a possible D match to TRBD2 (5 bases). Trimming took 2 bases from V and 6 from J, leaving 16 bases between them. There are 15 residues in the CDR3. Germline loops: CDR1 SGHRS, CDR2 YFSETQ. The CDR3 loop reads CASSLGAVGMDTQYF. The DNA for the CDR3 is TGCGCCAGCAGCTTAGGCGCAGTCGGGATGGATACGCAGTATTTT.